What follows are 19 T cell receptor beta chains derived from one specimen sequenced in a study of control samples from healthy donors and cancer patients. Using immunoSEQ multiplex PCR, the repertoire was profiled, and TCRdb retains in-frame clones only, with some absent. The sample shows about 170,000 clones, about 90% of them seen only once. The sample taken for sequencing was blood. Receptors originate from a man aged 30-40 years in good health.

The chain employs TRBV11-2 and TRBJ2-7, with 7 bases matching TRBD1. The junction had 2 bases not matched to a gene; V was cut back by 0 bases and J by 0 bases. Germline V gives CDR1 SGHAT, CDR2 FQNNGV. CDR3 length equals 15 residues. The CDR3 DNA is TGTGCCAGCAGCTTAGAGACAGGGAGCTCCTACGAGCAGTACTTC. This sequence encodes CASSLETGSSYEQYF.

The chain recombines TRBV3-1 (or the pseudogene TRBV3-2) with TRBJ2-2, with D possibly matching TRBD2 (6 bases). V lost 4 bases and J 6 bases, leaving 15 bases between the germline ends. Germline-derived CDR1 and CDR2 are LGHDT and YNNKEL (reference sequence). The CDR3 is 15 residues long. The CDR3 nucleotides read TGTGCCAGCAGCCTTATCGGGACTCCCTCCGGGGAGCTGTTTTTT. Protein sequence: CASSLIGTPSGELFF.

The CDR3 region is CASSQRTGRTEAFF. The CDR3 region has the DNA TGTGCCAGCAGCCAAAGGACAGGGAGAACTGAAGCTTTCTTT. The chain links TRBV14 to TRBJ1-1; 8 nucleotides agree with TRBD1. V lost 2 bases, J lost 5 bases, and 4 bases stayed unmatched. The CDR3 sequence is 14 residues long. Germline-derived CDR1 and CDR2 are SGHDN and FVKESK. The full variable domain, its missing parts supplied by reference TRBV14 and TRBJ1-1, is EAGVTQFPSHSVIEKGQTVTLRCDPISGHDNLYWYRRVMGKEIKFLLHFVKESKQDESGMPNNRFLAERTGGTYSTLKVQPAELEDSGVYFCASSQRTGRTEAFFGQGTRLTVV.

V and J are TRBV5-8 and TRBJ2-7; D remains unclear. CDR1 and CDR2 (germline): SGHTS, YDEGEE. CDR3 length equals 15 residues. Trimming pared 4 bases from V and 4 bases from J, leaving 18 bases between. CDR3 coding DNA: TGTGCCAGCAGCAAAGAAGAGATATTTGGGTACGAGCAGTACTTC. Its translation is CASSKEEIFGYEQYF. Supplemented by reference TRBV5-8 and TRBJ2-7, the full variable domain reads EAGVTQSPTHLIKTRGQQATLRCSPISGHTSVYWYQQALGLGLQFLLWYDEGEERNRGNFPPRFSGRQFPNYSSELNVNALELEDSALYLCASSKEEIFGYEQYFGPGTRLTVT.

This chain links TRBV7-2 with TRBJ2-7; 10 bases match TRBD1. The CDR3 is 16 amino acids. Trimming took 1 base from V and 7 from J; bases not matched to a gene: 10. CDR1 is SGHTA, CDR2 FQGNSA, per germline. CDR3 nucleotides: TGTGCCAGCAGCTTAGGGTATGGGGACAGGGGATGGGAGCAGTACTTC. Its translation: CASSLGYGDRGWEQYF.

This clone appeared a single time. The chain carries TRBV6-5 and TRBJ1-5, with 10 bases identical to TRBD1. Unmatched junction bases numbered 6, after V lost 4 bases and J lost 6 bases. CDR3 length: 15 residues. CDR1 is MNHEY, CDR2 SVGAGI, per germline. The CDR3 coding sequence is TGTGCCAGCAGTTGGGACAGGGGTTATCGTCAGCCCCAGCATTTT. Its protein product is CASSWDRGYRQPQHF.

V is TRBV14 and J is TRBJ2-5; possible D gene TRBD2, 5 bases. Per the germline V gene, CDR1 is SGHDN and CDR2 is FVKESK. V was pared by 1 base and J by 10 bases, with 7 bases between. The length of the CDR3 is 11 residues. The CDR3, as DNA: TGTGCCAGCAGCCAAGGGACTTTCCAGTACTTC. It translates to CASSQGTFQYF.

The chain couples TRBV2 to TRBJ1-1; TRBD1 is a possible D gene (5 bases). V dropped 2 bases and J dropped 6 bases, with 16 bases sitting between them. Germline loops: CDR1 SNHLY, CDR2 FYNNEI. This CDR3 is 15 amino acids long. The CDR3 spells CASSERDPGIAEAFF. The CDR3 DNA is TGTGCCAGCAGTGAACGGGACCCGGGTATAGCTGAAGCTTTCTTT.

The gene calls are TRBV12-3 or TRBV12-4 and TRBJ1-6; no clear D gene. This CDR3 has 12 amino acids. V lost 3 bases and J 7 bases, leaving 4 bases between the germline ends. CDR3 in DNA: TGTGCCAGCAGTTTCCTCAATTCACCCCTCCACTTT. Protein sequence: CASSFLNSPLHF.

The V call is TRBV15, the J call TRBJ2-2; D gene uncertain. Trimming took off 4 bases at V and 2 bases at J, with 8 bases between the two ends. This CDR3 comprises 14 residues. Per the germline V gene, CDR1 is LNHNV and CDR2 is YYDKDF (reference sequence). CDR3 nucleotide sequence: TGTGCCACCAGCAAACAGAGCAACACCGGGGAGCTGTTTTTT. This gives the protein CATSKQSNTGELFF.

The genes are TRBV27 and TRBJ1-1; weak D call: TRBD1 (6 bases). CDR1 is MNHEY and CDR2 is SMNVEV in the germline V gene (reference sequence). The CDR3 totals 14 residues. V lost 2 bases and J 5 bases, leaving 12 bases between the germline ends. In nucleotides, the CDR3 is TGTGCCAGCAGTTTAGCAGGGGAAATTACTGAAGCTTTCTTT. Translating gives CASSLAGEITEAFF.

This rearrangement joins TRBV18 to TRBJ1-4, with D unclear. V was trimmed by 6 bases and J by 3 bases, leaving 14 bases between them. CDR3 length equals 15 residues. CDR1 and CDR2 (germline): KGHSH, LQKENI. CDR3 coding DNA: TGTGCCAGCTCCCCTGAGTTCGGGGCTAATGAAAAACTGTTTTTT. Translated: CASSPEFGANEKLFF.

CDR3 amino acids: CASSFGTANEKLFF. CDR3 DNA: TGTGCCAGCAGTTTCGGGACGGCGAATGAAAAACTGTTTTTT. This rearrangement joins TRBV27 to TRBJ1-4; tentative D call: TRBD1 (5 bases). The CDR3 has 14 residues. The germline CDR1 and CDR2 sequences are MNHEY and SMNVEV (reference sequence). Deletions cut 3 bases from V and 5 bases from J, with 10 bases between.

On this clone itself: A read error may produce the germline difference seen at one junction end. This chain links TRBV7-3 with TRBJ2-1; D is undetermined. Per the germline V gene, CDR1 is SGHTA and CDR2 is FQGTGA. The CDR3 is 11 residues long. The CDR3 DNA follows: TGTGCCAGCAGCATAACCAATGAGCAGTTCTTC. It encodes CASSITNEQFF.

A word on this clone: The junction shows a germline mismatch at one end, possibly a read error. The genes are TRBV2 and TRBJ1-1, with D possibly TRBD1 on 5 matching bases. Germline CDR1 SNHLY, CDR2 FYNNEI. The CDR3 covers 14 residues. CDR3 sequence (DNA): TGTGCCAGCAGGGAAGACAGAGTGAACACTGAAGCTTTCTTT. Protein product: CASREDRVNTEAFF.

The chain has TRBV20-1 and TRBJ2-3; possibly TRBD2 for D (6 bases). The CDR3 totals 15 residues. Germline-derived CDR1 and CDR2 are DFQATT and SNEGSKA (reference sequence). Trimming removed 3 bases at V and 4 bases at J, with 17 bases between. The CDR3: CSASGRTGVADTQYF. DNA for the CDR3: TGCAGTGCTAGTGGCAGAACGGGGGTTGCAGATACGCAGTATTTT.

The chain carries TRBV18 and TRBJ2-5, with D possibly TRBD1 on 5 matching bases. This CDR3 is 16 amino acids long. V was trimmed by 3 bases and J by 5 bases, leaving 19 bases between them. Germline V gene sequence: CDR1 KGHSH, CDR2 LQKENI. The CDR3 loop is CASSPSPVQGVETQYF. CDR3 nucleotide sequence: TGTGCCAGCTCACCGAGTCCAGTCCAGGGTGTGGAGACCCAGTACTTC.

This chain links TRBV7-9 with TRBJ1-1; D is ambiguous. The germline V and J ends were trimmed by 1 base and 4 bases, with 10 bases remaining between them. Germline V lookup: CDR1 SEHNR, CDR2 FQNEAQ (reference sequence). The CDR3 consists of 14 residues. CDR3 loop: CASSLGGSSTEAFF. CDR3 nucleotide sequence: TGTGCCAGCAGCTTAGGAGGTTCGAGCACTGAAGCTTTCTTT.

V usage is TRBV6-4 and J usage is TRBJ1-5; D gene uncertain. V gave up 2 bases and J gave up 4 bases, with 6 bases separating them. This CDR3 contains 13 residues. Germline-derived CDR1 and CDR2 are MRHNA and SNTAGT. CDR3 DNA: TGTGCCAGCAGTGACCGAGAAAATCAGCCCCAGCATTTT. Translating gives CASSDRENQPQHF.